This is a list of T cell receptor beta chains from one sample in a study of blood T cell repertoires in COVID-19. The data were produced by immunoSEQ multiplex PCR, yet TCRdb's version contains in-frame clones alone and is incomplete. The table includes 160,000 or so clones, more than 65% detected once. The sample taken for sequencing was PBMCs or T cells enriched from blood (not recorded which). These receptor sequences come from a man in his forties or fifties who had recovered from COVID-19. Each CDR3 is given with its conserved first and last residue. Each record gives: V gene, D gene, clone size, J gene, CDR3 protein, CDR3 DNA. The D gene is left open where the match is weak. Size values are once, few and many counts, or a class for expanded clones, and some rows have none.

v_gene: TRBV4-1
d_gene: TRBD2
abundance: NA
j_gene: TRBJ2-5
CDR3aa: CASSQDPGGQETQYF
CDR3nt: TGCGCCAGCAGCCAAGATCCGGGGGGTCAAGAGACCCAGTACTTC

v_gene: TRBV5-1
d_gene: TRBD1
abundance: few
j_gene: TRBJ1-5
CDR3aa: CASSPGTGEQPQHF
CDR3nt: TGCGCCAGCAGCCCCGGGACAGGGGAACAGCCCCAGCATTTT

v_gene: TRBV6-5
d_gene: TRBD1
abundance: NA
j_gene: TRBJ1-2
CDR3aa: CASSYFTGDPGGYTF
CDR3nt: TGTGCCAGCAGTTACTTTACAGGGGACCCTGGTGGCTACACCTTC

v_gene: TRBV18
d_gene: TRBD1
abundance: NA
j_gene: TRBJ1-4
CDR3aa: CASSKQGTGATNEKLFF
CDR3nt: TGTGCCAGCTCAAAACAGGGGACCGGTGCAACTAATGAAAAACTGTTTTTT

v_gene: TRBV6-4
d_gene: NA
abundance: NA
j_gene: TRBJ1-2
CDR3aa: CASSDRGVSYGYTF
CDR3nt: TGTGCCAGCAGTGACAGGGGTGTCTCCTATGGCTACACCTTC

v_gene: TRBV24-1
d_gene: TRBD2
abundance: NA
j_gene: TRBJ2-1
CDR3aa: CATSDTGGLNEQFF
CDR3nt: TGTGCCACCAGTGATACGGGGGGTCTCAATGAGCAGTTCTTC

v_gene: TRBV2
d_gene: NA
abundance: NA
j_gene: TRBJ2-3
CDR3aa: CASRRDRTDTQYF
CDR3nt: TGTGCCAGCAGGCGCGACAGAACAGATACGCAGTATTTT

v_gene: TRBV7-2
d_gene: NA
abundance: NA
j_gene: TRBJ2-1
CDR3aa: CASSPDPRRFQFF
CDR3nt: TGTGCCAGCAGCCCCGATCCACGGAGATTCCAGTTCTTC

v_gene: TRBV5-1
d_gene: NA
abundance: NA
j_gene: TRBJ1-2
CDR3aa: CASSLGGGYGYTF
CDR3nt: TGCGCCAGCAGCTTGGGGGGCGGCTATGGCTACACCTTC

v_gene: TRBV10-1
d_gene: TRBD2
abundance: NA
j_gene: TRBJ2-5
CDR3aa: CASSDGIAGEEETQYF
CDR3nt: TGCGCCAGCAGTGACGGGATAGCGGGGGAAGAAGAGACCCAGTACTTC

v_gene: TRBV7-6
d_gene: NA
abundance: NA
j_gene: TRBJ1-1
CDR3aa: CASSLARGGNTEAFF
CDR3nt: TGTGCCAGCAGCTTAGCCCGAGGAGGAAACACTGAAGCTTTCTTT

v_gene: TRBV5-1
d_gene: TRBD1
abundance: NA
j_gene: TRBJ1-2
CDR3aa: CASSVDRGRSGYTF
CDR3nt: TGCGCCAGCAGCGTGGACAGGGGGCGGTCTGGCTACACCTTC

v_gene: TRBV28
d_gene: TRBD1
abundance: NA
j_gene: TRBJ1-1
CDR3aa: CASSLSALRDRGNTEAFF
CDR3nt: TGTGCCAGCAGTTTATCGGCTCTCCGGGACAGGGGGAACACTGAAGCTTTCTTT

v_gene: TRBV5-1
d_gene: NA
abundance: NA
j_gene: TRBJ1-2
CDR3aa: CASSPTTEKLRGYTF
CDR3nt: TGCGCCAGCAGCCCCACGACGGAGAAACTACGGGGCTACACCTTC

v_gene: TRBV4-2
d_gene: NA
abundance: NA
j_gene: TRBJ2-1
CDR3aa: CASSPSTLSGNEQFF
CDR3nt: TGTGCCAGCAGCCCCTCGACTCTTTCGGGCAATGAGCAGTTCTTC

v_gene: TRBV18
d_gene: NA
abundance: NA
j_gene: TRBJ1-6
CDR3aa: CASSSTASDSPLHF
CDR3nt: TGTGCCAGCTCATCGACAGCTAGTGATTCACCCCTCCACTTT

v_gene: TRBV7-9
d_gene: NA
abundance: NA
j_gene: TRBJ1-2
CDR3aa: CASSLEGYGYTF
CDR3nt: TGTGCCAGCAGCTTAGAGGGGTATGGCTACACCTTC

v_gene: TRBV18
d_gene: TRBD1
abundance: NA
j_gene: TRBJ1-3
CDR3aa: CASSPPGQGGNTIYF
CDR3nt: TGTGCCAGCTCACCACCGGGACAGGGAGGAAACACCATATATTTT

v_gene: TRBV3-1/TRBV3-2
d_gene: TRBD2
abundance: NA
j_gene: TRBJ2-2
CDR3aa: CASSRGGGAPGELFF
CDR3nt: TGTGCCAGCAGCCGAGGCGGGGGGGCCCCCGGGGAGCTGTTTTTT

v_gene: TRBV19
d_gene: NA
abundance: NA
j_gene: TRBJ2-7
CDR3aa: CASSNSFVGRSYEQYF
CDR3nt: TGTGCCAGTAGTAACTCTTTCGTGGGCCGCTCCTACGAGCAGTACTTC

v_gene: TRBV7-2
d_gene: NA
abundance: NA
j_gene: TRBJ2-3
CDR3aa: CASSLVRAGSTDTQYF
CDR3nt: TGTGCCAGCAGCTTAGTGCGAGCGGGTAGCACAGATACGCAGTATTTT

v_gene: TRBV5-6
d_gene: TRBD2
abundance: NA
j_gene: TRBJ2-4
CDR3aa: CASSSSGLAGGRPGNIQYF
CDR3nt: TGTGCCAGCAGCTCATCGGGACTAGCGGGGGGGCGACCCGGGAACATTCAGTACTTC

v_gene: TRBV19
d_gene: TRBD1
abundance: once
j_gene: TRBJ1-4
CDR3aa: CASSTRQGNEKLFF
CDR3nt: TGTGCCAGTAGTACCCGACAGGGGAATGAAAAACTGTTTTTT

v_gene: TRBV3-1/TRBV3-2
d_gene: NA
abundance: NA
j_gene: TRBJ1-6
CDR3aa: CASSQARNSPLHF
CDR3nt: TGTGCCAGCAGCCAAGCGCGGAATTCACCCCTCCACTTT

v_gene: TRBV11-2
d_gene: TRBD2
abundance: NA
j_gene: TRBJ2-5
CDR3aa: CASSLLASGGYQETQYF
CDR3nt: TGTGCCAGCAGCTTATTGGCTAGCGGGGGGTACCAAGAGACCCAGTACTTC

v_gene: TRBV19
d_gene: NA
abundance: NA
j_gene: TRBJ1-1
CDR3aa: CASSSRMSEAFF
CDR3nt: TGTGCCAGTAGTTCGAGAATGTCTGAAGCTTTCTTT

v_gene: TRBV7-9
d_gene: TRBD2
abundance: NA
j_gene: TRBJ2-7
CDR3aa: CASSLLSGTSYEQYF
CDR3nt: TGTGCCAGCAGCCTGCTATCCGGGACTAGCTACGAGCAGTACTTC

v_gene: TRBV7-8
d_gene: NA
abundance: few
j_gene: TRBJ1-5
CDR3aa: CASSLAQGNSNQPQHF
CDR3nt: TGTGCCAGCAGCTTAGCCCAGGGAAATAGCAATCAGCCCCAGCATTTT

v_gene: TRBV4-2
d_gene: TRBD1
abundance: NA
j_gene: TRBJ1-2
CDR3aa: CASSQVGTGGNYGYTF
CDR3nt: TGTGCCAGCAGCCAGGTTGGGACAGGGGGTAACTATGGCTACACCTTC

v_gene: TRBV4-1
d_gene: TRBD2
abundance: few
j_gene: TRBJ2-2
CDR3aa: CASRRSFSGGALGELFF
CDR3nt: TGCGCCAGCAGGCGATCATTTAGCGGGGGGGCCCTCGGGGAGCTGTTTTTT

v_gene: TRBV5-1
d_gene: TRBD2
abundance: NA
j_gene: TRBJ2-2
CDR3aa: CASSSLGLANTGELFF
CDR3nt: TGCGCCAGCAGCTCACTCGGACTAGCGAACACCGGGGAGCTGTTTTTT

v_gene: TRBV18
d_gene: TRBD2
abundance: NA
j_gene: TRBJ2-1
CDR3aa: CASSPLAGADEQFF
CDR3nt: TGTGCCAGCTCACCACTAGCGGGGGCCGATGAGCAGTTCTTC

v_gene: TRBV6-5
d_gene: NA
abundance: NA
j_gene: TRBJ2-3
CDR3aa: CASRQPLADTQYF
CDR3nt: TGTGCCAGCAGACAACCGTTGGCAGATACGCAGTATTTT

v_gene: TRBV19
d_gene: NA
abundance: NA
j_gene: TRBJ1-4
CDR3aa: CASSIGTPNEKLFF
CDR3nt: TGTGCCAGTAGTATCGGGACACCTAATGAAAAACTGTTTTTT

v_gene: TRBV18
d_gene: TRBD2
abundance: NA
j_gene: TRBJ2-2
CDR3aa: CASSPRGIDTGELFF
CDR3nt: TGTGCCAGCTCACCGCGGGGGATTGACACCGGGGAGCTGTTTTTT

v_gene: TRBV30
d_gene: NA
abundance: NA
j_gene: TRBJ1-1
CDR3aa: CAGKRLMDTEAFF
CDR3nt: TGTGCGGGAAAGCGGCTGATGGACACTGAAGCTTTCTTT

v_gene: TRBV5-1
d_gene: NA
abundance: NA
j_gene: TRBJ1-2
CDR3aa: CASSPAEVRGYTF
CDR3nt: TGCGCCAGCAGCCCCGCTGAGGTGCGTGGCTACACCTTC

v_gene: TRBV5-1
d_gene: TRBD2
abundance: NA
j_gene: TRBJ2-6
CDR3aa: CASSFLAGGGANVLTF
CDR3nt: TGCGCCAGCAGCTTCCTAGCGGGGGGTGGGGCCAACGTCCTGACTTTC

v_gene: TRBV6-1
d_gene: NA
abundance: few
j_gene: TRBJ2-1
CDR3aa: CASSEARPEREQFF
CDR3nt: TGTGCCAGCAGTGAAGCCCGGCCGGAGAGGGAGCAGTTCTTC

v_gene: TRBV6-5
d_gene: NA
abundance: NA
j_gene: TRBJ1-1
CDR3aa: CASTGNRANTEAFF
CDR3nt: TGTGCCAGCACGGGGAATAGGGCGAACACTGAAGCTTTCTTT

v_gene: TRBV24-1
d_gene: TRBD1
abundance: NA
j_gene: TRBJ1-5
CDR3aa: CATSDTGELGYSNQPQHF
CDR3nt: TGTGCCACCAGTGATACAGGGGAGTTAGGTTATAGCAATCAGCCCCAGCATTTT

v_gene: TRBV18
d_gene: TRBD1
abundance: NA
j_gene: TRBJ1-5
CDR3aa: CASSLDRDNQPQHF
CDR3nt: TGTGCCAGCTCACTGGACAGGGACAATCAGCCCCAGCATTTT

v_gene: TRBV7-8
d_gene: NA
abundance: NA
j_gene: TRBJ1-1
CDR3aa: CASSFGQMNTEAFF
CDR3nt: TGTGCCAGCAGCTTCGGACAGATGAACACTGAAGCTTTCTTT

v_gene: TRBV7-9
d_gene: TRBD1
abundance: NA
j_gene: TRBJ1-1
CDR3aa: CASSDRQGATEAFF
CDR3nt: TGTGCCAGCAGCGATAGACAGGGGGCGACTGAAGCTTTCTTT

v_gene: TRBV2
d_gene: NA
abundance: NA
j_gene: TRBJ1-4
CDR3aa: CASNPLQGRNEKLFF
CDR3nt: TGTGCCAGCAACCCTCTACAGGGTCGGAATGAAAAACTGTTTTTT

v_gene: TRBV7-8
d_gene: NA
abundance: NA
j_gene: TRBJ2-3
CDR3aa: CASGGARTDTQYF
CDR3nt: TGTGCCTCCGGAGGGGCTCGCACAGATACGCAGTATTTT

v_gene: TRBV3-1/TRBV3-2
d_gene: NA
abundance: NA
j_gene: TRBJ1-4
CDR3aa: CASSNYRATNEKLFF
CDR3nt: TGTGCCAGCAGCAATTACAGGGCAACTAATGAAAAACTGTTTTTT

v_gene: TRBV10-3
d_gene: NA
abundance: NA
j_gene: TRBJ1-2
CDR3aa: CASTRSSNYGYTF
CDR3nt: TGTGCCTCCACCCGGTCATCTAACTATGGCTACACCTTC

v_gene: TRBV5-1
d_gene: NA
abundance: NA
j_gene: TRBJ2-5
CDR3aa: CASRNSVLQETQYF
CDR3nt: TGCGCCAGCAGAAACTCGGTCTTACAAGAGACCCAGTACTTC

v_gene: TRBV4-2
d_gene: TRBD1
abundance: NA
j_gene: TRBJ1-2
CDR3aa: CASSQETGGIYGYTF
CDR3nt: TGTGCCAGCAGCCAAGAAACAGGGGGGATCTATGGCTACACCTTC

v_gene: TRBV10-1
d_gene: NA
abundance: NA
j_gene: TRBJ1-2
CDR3aa: CASSDRINYGYTF
CDR3nt: TGCGCCAGCAGTGACAGGATAAACTATGGCTACACCTTC

v_gene: TRBV3-1/TRBV3-2
d_gene: NA
abundance: NA
j_gene: TRBJ2-5
CDR3aa: CASSHLAGARETQYF
CDR3nt: TGTGCCAGCAGCCACCTGGCGGGGGCCCGAGAGACCCAGTACTTC

v_gene: TRBV2
d_gene: TRBD1
abundance: NA
j_gene: TRBJ2-1
CDR3aa: CASSDVGQGATYNEQFF
CDR3nt: TGTGCCAGCAGTGATGTGGGACAGGGGGCGACCTACAATGAGCAGTTCTTC

v_gene: TRBV7-9
d_gene: TRBD2
abundance: NA
j_gene: TRBJ2-5
CDR3aa: CASSSRTSGRKTQYF
CDR3nt: TGTGCCAGCAGCTCGCGGACTAGCGGGAGAAAGACCCAGTACTTC

v_gene: TRBV9
d_gene: TRBD1
abundance: NA
j_gene: TRBJ2-5
CDR3aa: CASSPPRGTGDETQYF
CDR3nt: TGTGCCAGCAGCCCGCCTCGGGGGACAGGGGATGAGACCCAGTACTTC